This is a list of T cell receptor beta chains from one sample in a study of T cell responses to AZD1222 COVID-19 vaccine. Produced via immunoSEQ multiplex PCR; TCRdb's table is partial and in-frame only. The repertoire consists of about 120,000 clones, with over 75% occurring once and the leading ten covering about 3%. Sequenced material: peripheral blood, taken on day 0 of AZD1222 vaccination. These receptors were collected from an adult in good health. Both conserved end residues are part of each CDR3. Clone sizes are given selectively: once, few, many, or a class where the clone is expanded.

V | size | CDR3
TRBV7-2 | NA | CASSPYTDTQYF
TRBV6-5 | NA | CASSRSGGAGEQFF
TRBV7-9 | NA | CASSLMQETQYF
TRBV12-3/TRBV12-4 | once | CASSLHQNTEAFF
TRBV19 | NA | CASSITGTGGYYEQYF
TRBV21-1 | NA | CASSKDVGDEQYF
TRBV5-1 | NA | CASSWGTSGEETQYF
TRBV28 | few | CASSVTNEKLFF
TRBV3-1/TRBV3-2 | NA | CASSQVPGAEAFF
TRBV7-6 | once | CASSPRDREYGYTF
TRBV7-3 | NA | CASSTAGANVLTF
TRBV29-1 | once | CSVPRTSGGTGELFF
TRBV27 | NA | CASTTLNTGELFF
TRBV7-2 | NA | CASNLGRTYGYTF
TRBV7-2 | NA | CASSTTGTNSYEQYF
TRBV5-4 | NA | CASSSRTSGLHEQYF
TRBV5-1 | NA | CASSLNGADGYTF
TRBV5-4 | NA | CASSSYPQKIQYF
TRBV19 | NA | CASTTWGETEKLFF
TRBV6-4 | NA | CASSIDRVYIGNTIYF
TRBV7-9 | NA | CASSARRAGPNEQYF
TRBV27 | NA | CASTYGPSYEQYF
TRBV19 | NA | CASSIFPTSGSTDTQYF
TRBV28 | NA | CASSFIIQGVRANQPQHF
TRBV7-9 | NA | CASRGDRGHTEAFF
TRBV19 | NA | CASGGIPGQGLGPSGNTIYF
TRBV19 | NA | CASMPVGGTSGKNIQYF
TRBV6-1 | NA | CASSEGRGYGYTF
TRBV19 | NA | CASSIGTGQYNEQFF
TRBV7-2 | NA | CASSLELANEQFF
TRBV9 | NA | CASSVASGLAGVEQFF
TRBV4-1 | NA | CASSQDGKGARYEQYF
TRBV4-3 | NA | CASSQDGPGEVYNSPLHF
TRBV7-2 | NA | CASSPGTGAYEQYF
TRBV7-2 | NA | CASSVDRTHQETQYF
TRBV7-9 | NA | CASSFRRRGGLTHQETQYF
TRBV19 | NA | CASSSGHSGNTIYF
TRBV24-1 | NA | CATSGGDYPYEQYF
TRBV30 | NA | CAWSVSFRGPNEKLFF
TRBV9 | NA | CASSVATGGGDETQYF
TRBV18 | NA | CASSPPLPAGAFF
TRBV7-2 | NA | CASSSGSYNEQFF
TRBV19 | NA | CASSIGTSGRNEQFF
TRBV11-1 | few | CASSPPRASGNNEQFF
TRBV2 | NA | CASGDGYTGELFF
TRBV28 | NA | CASSPPLLGKLFF
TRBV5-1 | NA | CASSLGVAGNTIYF
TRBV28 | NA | CASSPRGVGDYGYTF
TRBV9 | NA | CASSVGSGRPLLF
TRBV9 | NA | CASSGTSAASYNEQFF
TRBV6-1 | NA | CASSEGRDGGLVQYF
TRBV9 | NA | CASRTGRGYTF
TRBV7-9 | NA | CASSKTLAGTSGANVLTF
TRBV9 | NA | CASSVPSGNGELFF